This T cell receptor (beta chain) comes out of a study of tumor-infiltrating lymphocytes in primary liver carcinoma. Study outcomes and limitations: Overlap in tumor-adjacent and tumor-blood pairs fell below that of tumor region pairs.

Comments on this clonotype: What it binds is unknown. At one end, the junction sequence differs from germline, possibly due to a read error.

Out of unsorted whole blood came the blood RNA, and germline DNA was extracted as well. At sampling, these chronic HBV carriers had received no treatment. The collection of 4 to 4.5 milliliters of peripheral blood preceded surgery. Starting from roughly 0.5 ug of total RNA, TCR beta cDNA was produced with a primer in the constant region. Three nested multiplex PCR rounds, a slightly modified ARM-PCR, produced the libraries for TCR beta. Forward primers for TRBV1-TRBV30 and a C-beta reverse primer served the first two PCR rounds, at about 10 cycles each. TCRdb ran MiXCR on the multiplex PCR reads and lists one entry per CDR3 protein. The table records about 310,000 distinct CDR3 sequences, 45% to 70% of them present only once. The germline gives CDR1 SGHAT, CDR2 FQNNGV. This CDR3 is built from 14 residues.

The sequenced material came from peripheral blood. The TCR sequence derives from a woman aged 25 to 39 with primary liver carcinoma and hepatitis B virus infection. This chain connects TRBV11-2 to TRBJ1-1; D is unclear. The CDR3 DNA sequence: TGCGCCAGCAGTTCCTCCCGAGGTGACAATGAAGCTTTCTTT. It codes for CASSSSRGDNEAFF.